A selection of T cell receptor beta chains follows, all from one sample in a study of PD-L1 blockade in urothelial cancer. The table came from immunoSEQ multiplex PCR; TCRdb's copy has only in-frame clones and leaves some out. The table includes fewer than 50,000 clones, around 90% detected once. Sequences were derived from PBMCs, sampled around atezolizumab (anti-PD-L1) treatment. These receptors all stem from a man aged 65 to 79 with urothelial cancer. Each CDR3 is given with its conserved first and last residue. D genes are given only for firm matches. Rows may omit the clone size; those that give it use once, few, many or a size class.

j_call clone_size d_call v_call cdr3_aa cdr3_nt
TRBJ2-2 - TRBD2 TRBV14 CASSQRTSGERSTGELFF TGTGCCAGCAGCCAAAGGACTAGCGGGGAGAGGAGCACCGGGGAGCTGTTTTTT
TRBJ2-7 - TRBD1 TRBV28 CASRAPGTGSYEQYF TGTGCCAGCAGGGCCCCCGGGACAGGATCCTACGAGCAGTACTTC
TRBJ2-2 - - TRBV5-1 CASSLIVRARDTGELFF TGCGCCAGCAGCTTGATTGTGAGGGCGCGGGACACCGGGGAGCTGTTTTTT
TRBJ1-4 - - TRBV5-4 CASSLKGNEKLFF TGTGCCAGCAGCTTAAAGGGGAATGAAAAACTGTTTTTT
TRBJ1-1 - TRBD1 TRBV6-5 CASSTPGGAGTEAFF TGTGCCAGCAGTACACCAGGGGGCGCGGGCACTGAAGCTTTCTTT
TRBJ1-5 - TRBD1 TRBV4-1 CASSQVTGAGGPQHF TGCGCCAGCAGCCAAGTTACAGGGGCGGGGGGGCCCCAGCATTTT
TRBJ2-5 - TRBD1 TRBV7-3 CASSRQGEETQYF TGTGCCAGCAGCCGTCAGGGGGAAGAGACCCAGTACTTC
TRBJ2-1 - TRBD2 TRBV7-9 CASSVSGSVYNEQFF TGTGCCAGCAGCGTTAGCGGGTCCGTCTACAATGAGCAGTTCTTC
TRBJ2-7 - TRBD1 TRBV5-6 CASTDRFKYEQYF TGTGCCAGCACGGACAGGTTCAAATACGAGCAGTACTTC
TRBJ2-4 - TRBD1 TRBV7-9 CASSSGQEIAKNIQYF TGTGCCAGCAGCTCCGGACAGGAAATAGCCAAAAACATTCAGTACTTC
TRBJ1-5 few - TRBV28 CASSLQGGQPQHF TGTGCCAGCAGTCTACAGGGTGGCCAGCCCCAGCATTTT
TRBJ2-7 - TRBD2 TRBV18 CASSPPIAGYPYEQYF TGTGCCAGCTCACCACCGATAGCGGGGTACCCCTACGAGCAGTACTTC
TRBJ2-5 - - TRBV9 CASSVAGALEETQYF TGTGCCAGCAGCGTAGCGGGAGCCCTAGAGGAGACCCAGTACTTC
TRBJ2-3 once TRBD2 TRBV7-8 CASSLERTSLSTDTQYF TGTGCCAGCAGCTTAGAACGGACTAGCCTCAGCACAGATACGCAGTATTTT
TRBJ2-1 - TRBD2 TRBV11-3 CASSLESSGNNEQFF TGTGCCAGCAGCTTAGAGTCTAGCGGCAATAATGAGCAGTTCTTC
TRBJ2-3 - - TRBV19 CASSMGRVGTDTQYF TGTGCCAGTAGTATGGGCAGGGTGGGCACAGATACGCAGTATTTT
TRBJ2-7 - - TRBV28 CASYRTGEQYF TGTGCCAGCTACAGGACGGGCGAGCAGTACTTC
TRBJ2-1 - TRBD2 TRBV10-3 CAISESTGGSEQFF TGTGCCATCAGTGAGTCGACGGGGGGTAGTGAGCAGTTCTTC
TRBJ2-2 once TRBD1 TRBV7-3 CASSPSGQGWSGELFF TGTGCCAGCAGCCCCTCGGGACAGGGGTGGTCCGGGGAGCTGTTTTTT
TRBJ2-3 once TRBD2 TRBV25-1 CASSEGGTTDTQYF TGTGCCAGCAGTGAGGGGGGGACCACAGATACGCAGTATTTT
TRBJ1-2 - - TRBV29-1 CSVGPQGRSGYTF TGCAGCGTTGGACCGCAGGGGAGAAGTGGCTACACCTTC
TRBJ2-1 - TRBD2 TRBV10-1 CASIMEGGGSYNEQFF TGCGCCAGCATCATGGAGGGCGGGGGCTCCTACAATGAGCAGTTCTTC
TRBJ1-2 - - TRBV6-6 CASSYSQGHNYGYTF TGTGCCAGCAGTTACTCACAGGGTCATAACTATGGCTACACCTTC
TRBJ2-1 - TRBD2 TRBV11-3 CASSLVLAGGSEQFF TGTGCCAGCAGCTTAGTTCTAGCGGGAGGGAGTGAGCAGTTCTTC
TRBJ2-7 - TRBD1 TRBV15 CATSRDAGGYEQYF TGTGCCACCAGCAGAGATGCAGGGGGCTACGAGCAGTACTTC
TRBJ2-2 - - TRBV5-1 CASSLSQGTTGELFF TGCGCCAGCAGCTTGTCACAGGGTACCACCGGGGAGCTGTTTTTT
TRBJ2-7 - - TRBV11-2 CASSLETEFYSYEQYF TGTGCCAGCAGCTTAGAAACGGAGTTTTACTCCTACGAGCAGTACTTC
TRBJ2-1 - TRBD2 TRBV10-2 CASSDTGTSVYNEQFF TGCGCCAGCAGTGACACCGGGACTAGCGTTTACAATGAGCAGTTCTTC
TRBJ2-5 - - TRBV5-5 CASSLAPPQEETQYF TGTGCCAGCAGCTTGGCCCCCCCACAGGAAGAGACCCAGTACTTC
TRBJ2-3 - - TRBV5-4 CASSYSDSTDTQYF TGTGCCAGCAGCTACTCCGATAGCACAGATACGCAGTATTTT
TRBJ2-7 - TRBD1 TRBV6-1 CASSELTGVYEQYF TGTGCCAGCAGTGAACTAACAGGGGTCTACGAGCAGTACTTC
TRBJ2-3 - TRBD2 TRBV11-2 CASNKGLAARRVTDTQYF TGTGCCAGCAACAAGGGACTAGCGGCCCGACGAGTCACAGATACGCAGTATTTT
TRBJ2-1 - TRBD2 TRBV9 CASSVGDSGSKNEQFF TGTGCCAGCAGCGTAGGAGATAGCGGGAGTAAGAATGAGCAGTTCTTC
TRBJ2-1 - - TRBV5-1 CASSFGADYNEQFF TGCGCCAGCAGCTTCGGAGCGGATTACAATGAGCAGTTCTTC